What follows describes a single T cell receptor beta chain. Its antigen remains unidentified. Primers for the PCR totalled 60 Vbeta and 13 Jbeta. Here immunoSEQ multiplex PCR was the method, and the copy in TCRdb shows in-frame clones only, minus some. Among approximately 100,000 clones, more than 65% were seen once, and the ten largest hold 3% to 4.5%. This specimen comes from a study of cytomegalovirus exposure and HLA in healthy donors. Study-level findings and limits: Sequencing artifact likely explains a cluster of highly shared sequence variants.

Source material: PBMCs. The clonotype comes from a woman in her 50s in good health and CMV-seropositive.

The CDR3 DNA sequence: TGTGCCATCAGGACAGGGGAGGCTAATTCACCCCTCCACTTT. Amino acid sequence: CAIRTGEANSPLHF. J is TRBJ1-6 and V is TRBV10-3; 8 nucleotides agree with TRBD1. This CDR3 is built from 14 residues. The germline V gene encodes CDR1 ENHRY and CDR2 SYGVKD. Trimming removed 6 bases from V and 6 bases from J; junction bases left unmatched: 4.